Presented here are 18 T cell receptor beta chains from one specimen sequenced in a study of T cell repertoires in cytomegalovirus infection. TCRdb reanalysed the reads using MiXCR and keeps one entry per CDR3 protein. The sample yields about 150,000 distinct CDR3 sequences, about 31% seen once. No antigen has been assigned to these receptors. Sequences were derived from CD8+ T cells from cultured PBMCs, sampled from culture after CMV antigen stimulation. Source of these receptors: a human donor in good health (CMV status not recorded). Some clones in this sample may be carry-over from other donors' samples.

This clonotype has more than one count but fewer than ten. V gene TRBV5-1 combines with J gene TRBJ2-7, with 8 bases fitting TRBD1. This CDR3 has 15 amino acids. CDR1 SGHRS and CDR2 YFSETQ come from the germline V gene. Trimming cost V 0 bases and J 6 bases; bases outside gene matches: 8. CDR3 amino acids: CASSLGRGPRVEQYF. In DNA, the CDR3 is TGCGCCAGCAGCTTGGGCAGGGGGCCTCGGGTCGAGCAGTACTTC.

V usage is TRBV20-1 and J usage is TRBJ2-7; perhaps TRBD1 as D (6 bases). Germline assignment: CDR1 DFQATT and CDR2 SNEGSKA (reference sequence). V dropped 6 bases and J dropped 0 bases, with 15 bases sitting between them. The CDR3 length is 14 residues. CDR3 nucleotide sequence: TGCAGTGCCGTCACAGGGATAGGCTCCTACGAGCAGTACTTC. Amino acid sequence: CSAVTGIGSYEQYF.

This chain connects TRBV20-1 to TRBJ2-3; 9 bases match TRBD1. Trimming took 5 bases from V and 4 from J; bases not matched to a gene: 7. Per germline, CDR1 DFQATT and CDR2 SNEGSKA (reference sequence). CDR3 size: 14 residues. CDR3 region: CSAALTGGPDTQYF. Written as DNA, the CDR3 is TGCAGTGCTGCTCTGACAGGGGGGCCAGATACGCAGTATTTT.

The gene calls are TRBV9 and TRBJ2-5; 8 nucleotides match TRBD2. CDR1 and CDR2 (germline): SGDLS, YYNGEE. The CDR3 is made up of 14 amino acids. After removal of 4 bases from V and 5 bases from J, the junction contained 7 bases not matched to a gene. The CDR3 sequence: CASSIPGGGETQYF. The CDR3 DNA follows: TGTGCCAGCAGCATCCCCGGCGGGGGGGAGACCCAGTACTTC.

The genes are TRBV19 and TRBJ2-7; D is undetermined. The germline gives CDR1 LNHDA, CDR2 SQIVND (reference sequence). CDR3 length: 13 amino acids. The V gene lost 5 bases and the J gene lost 7 bases, with 15 bases spanning the gap. CDR3 sequence (DNA): TGTGCCAGTAGTCCCGGGCCAGTCGAAGAGCAGTACTTC. Amino acid sequence: CASSPGPVEEQYF. The full variable domain, its missing parts supplied by reference TRBV19 and TRBJ2-7, is DGGITQSPKYLFRKEGQNVTLSCEQNLNHDAMYWYRQDPGQGLRLIYYSQIVNDFQKGDIAEGYSVSREKKESFPLTVTSAQKNPTAFYLCASSPGPVEEQYFGPGTRLTVT.

This clonotype has ten or more counts. This sequence joins TRBV7-6 and TRBJ2-1; perhaps TRBD1 as D (5 bases). Germline loops: CDR1 SGHVS, CDR2 FNYEAQ. The CDR3 covers 13 residues. With 8 bases removed from V and 3 bases from J, the gap between germline ends came to 11 bases. The CDR3 bases are TGTGCCAGCTCCCTGGGGCACTACAATGAGCAGTTCTTC. Translated: CASSLGHYNEQFF.

This clonotype appeared a few times. The gene calls are TRBV7-9 and TRBJ1-3, with D perhaps matching TRBD1 (5 bases). The CDR3 loop spans 15 amino acids. The V and J ends lost 5 bases and 2 bases respectively, with 13 bases between them. Germline V gives CDR1 SEHNR, CDR2 FQNEAQ (reference sequence). CDR3 coding DNA: TGTGCCAGCAGCCCCAAGGGGCCTGCTGGAAACACCATATATTTT. Its protein is CASSPKGPAGNTIYF.

The genes are TRBV10-3 and TRBJ1-2; 10 bases match TRBD1. CDR1 ENHRY and CDR2 SYGVKD come from the germline V gene. The CDR3 sequence is 13 residues long. J was trimmed by 2 bases and V by 8 bases; bases with no gene match: 2. The chain's CDR3 is CAIGGQGNYGYTF. The CDR3 nucleotides read TGTGCCATCGGGGGACAGGGGAACTATGGCTACACCTTC.

This clonotype was picked up a small number of times. The chain has TRBV12-3 or TRBV12-4 and TRBJ2-1; tentatively, D is TRBD1 (5 bases). V lost 5 bases to trimming and J lost 7 bases, with 9 bases between them. The CDR3 totals 12 residues. The CDR3 DNA reads TGTGCCAGCAGTCGCCCAGGGAATGAGCAGTTCTTC. It translates to CASSRPGNEQFF.

This clonotype rates as medium-sized (0.01 to 0.1%). V is TRBV7-8 and J is TRBJ2-7, with TRBD1 matching 7 bases. The length of the CDR3 is 16 residues. Germline V gene sequence: CDR1 SGHVS, CDR2 FQNEAQ. Unmatched junction bases numbered 12, after V lost 2 bases and J lost 5 bases. The CDR3 region is CASSLRPQGEIDEQYF. The CDR3 region has the DNA TGTGCCAGCAGCTTAAGGCCCCAGGGGGAGATCGACGAGCAGTACTTC. Variable domain in full (rest from reference TRBV7-8 and TRBJ2-7): GAGVSQSPRYKVAKRGQDVALRCDPISGHVSLFWYQQALGQGPEFLTYFQNEAQLDKSGLPSDRFFAERPEGSVSTLKIQRTQQEDSAVYLCASSLRPQGEIDEQYFGPGTRLTVT.

Only a few counts were recorded for this clonotype. This rearrangement joins TRBV4-1 to TRBJ2-7; TRBD2 aligns across 10 bases. The germline V gene has CDR1 MGHRA and CDR2 YSYEKL. The trim removed 4 bases at V and 0 bases at J, leaving 21 bases unmatched. This CDR3 spans 21 amino acids. The CDR3 region has the DNA TGCGCCAGCAGCCCACCAGGCGGGGGTAGTAGCGGGGGGCCGAGCTCCTACGAGCAGTACTTC. This encodes CASSPPGGGSSGGPSSYEQYF.

This clonotype was seen repeatedly, ten times or more. The V call is TRBV7-9, the J call TRBJ1-3; D uncertain. Germline CDR1 SEHNR, CDR2 FQNEAQ (reference sequence). Trimming removed 5 bases from V and 0 bases from J, with 8 bases in between. This CDR3 has 14 amino acids. Here the CDR3 reads CASSPLVSGNTIYF. CDR3 sequence (DNA): TGTGCCAGCAGCCCATTGGTCTCTGGAAACACCATATATTTT.

This clonotype was seen a handful of times. The rearrangement uses TRBV4-1 and TRBJ1-2; 12 bases agree with TRBD1. This CDR3 comprises 15 residues. Germline CDR1 MGHRA, CDR2 YSYEKL. V was clipped by 0 bases and J by 6 bases; unmatched bases: 2. The CDR3 here is CASSQEGQGADGYTF. CDR3 nucleotide sequence: TGCGCCAGCAGCCAAGAGGGACAGGGGGCAGATGGCTACACCTTC.

The genes are TRBV7-8 and TRBJ2-1; 8 bases match TRBD1. The CDR3 extends over 14 amino acids. After removal of 4 bases from V and 5 bases from J, the junction contained 4 bases not matched to a gene. CDR1 is SGHVS, CDR2 FQNEAQ, per germline. The CDR3 reads CASSSETGDNEQFF. The CDR3 DNA reads TGTGCCAGCAGCTCAGAGACAGGGGACAATGAGCAGTTCTTC.

This clonotype occurred a few times. A read error is possible here, since a much larger clone lies one base away. The gene calls are TRBV6-2 or TRBV6-3 and TRBJ2-3, with 10 positions matching TRBD2. With 6 bases clipped from V and 1 base from J, the junction kept 4 bases outside the gene matches. The CDR3 has 15 residues. In germline, CDR1 is MNHEY, CDR2 SVGEGT. The CDR3 DNA reads TGTGCCAGCAGCTGGCTAGCGGGGGGCACAGATACGCAGTATTTT. Amino acid sequence: CASSWLAGGTDTQYF.

The chain recombines TRBV7-6 with TRBJ1-3; D is unclear. Germline loops: CDR1 SGHVS, CDR2 FNYEAQ. Trimming shortened V by 5 bases and J by 4 bases, and 15 bases separated the two germline ends. This CDR3 is 15 amino acids long. CDR3 sequence (DNA): TGTGCCAGCAGCCTCATGCCCTCGGAGGGAAACACCATATATTTT. Its translation is CASSLMPSEGNTIYF. Full variable domain (outside the CDR3, taken from reference TRBV7-6 and TRBJ1-3): GAGVSQSPRYKVTKRGQDVALRCDPISGHVSLYWYRQALGQGPEFLTYFNYEAQQDKSGLPNDRFSAERPEGSISTLTIQRTEQRDSAMYRCASSLMPSEGNTIYFGEGSWLTVV.

This chain links TRBV7-3 with TRBJ2-1; D is perhaps TRBD2 (6 bases). Looked up from germline, CDR1 is SGHTA and CDR2 is FQGTGA. This CDR3 has 15 residues. V gave up 5 bases and J gave up 3 bases, with 14 bases separating them. CDR3 sequence: CASSPAGTNYNEQFF. DNA of the CDR3: TGTGCCAGCAGCCCTGCGGGGACCAACTACAATGAGCAGTTCTTC.

This clonotype has only a few counts. V usage is TRBV4-1 and J usage is TRBJ1-2, with TRBD1 matching over 11 bases. Germline CDR1 and CDR2: MGHRA and YSYEKL. The CDR3 totals 13 residues. V shed 5 bases and J 7 bases; nucleotides not matched to a gene: 3. The CDR3 protein is CASSYGQGAGYTF. In nucleotides, the CDR3 is TGCGCCAGCAGCTACGGACAGGGGGCTGGCTACACCTTC.